This T cell receptor beta chain was sequenced in a study of T cells in Graves' hyperthyroidism and ophthalmopathy. At the level of the study: Peripheral blood draws took place at initial diagnosis, ahead of any treatment.

Under 3 months was the duration of disease in ophthalmopathy patients, who also had a Clinical Activity Score of at least 3 and a NOSPECS grade of at least 4. It was uncontrolled infection, other autoimmune disease, pregnancy or lactation that excluded patients. Study results and caveats: Blood also carried most thyroid clonotypes expanded above 0.001.

The CDR3 is made up of 14 amino acids. Germline loops: CDR1 SGHNT, CDR2 YYREEE (reference sequence). Trimming cost V 5 bases and J 4 bases, with 15 bases left between them. This clonotype has at least ten counts. The antigen is undetermined. Using RNA transcripts as the source, TCR beta CDR3 regions were amplified. First-round RT-PCR of the TCR CDR3 relied on the HTBI primer set. TCRdb reanalysed the multiplex PCR reads using MiXCR and keeps one entry per CDR3 protein. The data show about 610,000 distinct CDR3 sequences, around 15% seen once. V usage is TRBV5-4 and J usage is TRBJ2-5; D is perhaps TRBD1 (6 bases). Source material: blood. The TCR comes from a woman in her thirties or forties with Graves' ophthalmopathy. The CDR3 loop is CASRVTGVAETQYF. The CDR3 DNA reads as TGTGCCAGCAGGGTGACAGGCGTGGCAGAGACCCAGTACTTC.